This TCR beta chain was profiled in a study of PD-1 blockade in classical Hodgkin lymphoma. Looking at the study overall: Patients were treated with nivolumab at 3 mg/kg, and this was given intravenously every 2 weeks.

This table comes from immunoSEQ multiplex PCR, and its TCRdb copy is limited to in-frame clones, with some not included. The table lists about 24,000 clones, around 80% of them singletons. As to time point: cycle 4 day 1 (C4D1), after five to seven weeks of nivolumab. After autologous stem cell transplantation all patients relapsed, and prior brentuximab vedotin exposure differed between cohorts. Only one count was recorded for this clone. What it binds is unknown. Points from the study as a whole: By C4D1 there was a significant rise in CD4+ TCR diversity but not in CD8+ TCR diversity.

The sample was peripheral blood mononuclear cells (PBMCs), taken before the fourth cycle of nivolumab. This receptor was obtained from a human donor with classical Hodgkin lymphoma.

CDR3: CAWSETGAGAFF. In DNA form, the CDR3 reads TGTGCCTGGAGCGAAACAGGGGCGGGAGCTTTCTTT. The chain links TRBV30 to TRBJ1-1; 7 bases align to TRBD1. Trimming cost V 3 bases and J 10 bases; bases outside gene matches: 8. CDR1 and CDR2 from the germline V gene are GTSNPN and SVGIG (reference sequence). This CDR3 is 12 amino acids long.